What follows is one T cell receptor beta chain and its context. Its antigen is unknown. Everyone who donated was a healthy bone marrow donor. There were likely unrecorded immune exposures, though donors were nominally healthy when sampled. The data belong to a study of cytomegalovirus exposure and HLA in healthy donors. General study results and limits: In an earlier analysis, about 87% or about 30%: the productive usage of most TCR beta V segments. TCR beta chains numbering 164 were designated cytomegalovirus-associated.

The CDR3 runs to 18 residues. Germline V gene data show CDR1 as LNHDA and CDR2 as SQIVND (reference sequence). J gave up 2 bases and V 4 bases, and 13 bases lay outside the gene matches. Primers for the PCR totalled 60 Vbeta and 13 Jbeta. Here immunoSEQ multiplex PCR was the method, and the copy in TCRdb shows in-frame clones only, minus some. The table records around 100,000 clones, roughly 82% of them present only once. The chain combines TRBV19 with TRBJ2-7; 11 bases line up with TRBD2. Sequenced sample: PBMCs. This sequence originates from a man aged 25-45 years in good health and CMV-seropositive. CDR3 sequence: CASSKGLAGGRLTYEQYF. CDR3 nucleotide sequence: TGTGCCAGTAGTAAGGGGCTAGCGGGAGGTCGGCTTACCTACGAGCAGTACTTC.